This TCR beta chain emerged from a study of T cells in Graves' hyperthyroidism and ophthalmopathy. Study-level background: The initial diagnosis was the point when peripheral blood was collected, ahead of any treatment.

Under 3 months was the duration of disease in ophthalmopathy patients, who also had a Clinical Activity Score of at least 3 and a NOSPECS grade of at least 4. Clinicians diagnosed patients from clinical symptoms, serum thyroxine and TRAb, thyroid ultrasound and orbital computed tomography. The PBMCs had their origin in approximately 10 ml of fresh peripheral blood. V dropped 5 bases and J dropped 1 base, with 14 bases sitting between them. The CDR3 is 15 residues long. In germline, CDR1 is LNHDA, CDR2 SQIVND (reference sequence). The source material, RNA transcripts, was used to amplify TCR beta CDR3 regions. HTBI primers drove first-round RT-PCR of the TCR CDR3. TCRdb re-called the multiplex PCR reads through MiXCR, storing one row per CDR3 protein. This table holds over 400,000 distinct CDR3 sequences, approximately 23% found once.

V is TRBV19 and J is TRBJ2-5; tentatively, D is TRBD1 (7 bases). The origin of this receptor is a woman between 65 and 79 years old with Graves' ophthalmopathy. The sequenced sample was blood. The CDR3 DNA sequence: TGTGCCAGTAGTTGGGCAGGGGGACTCCAAGAGACCCAGTACTTC. Residues: CASSWAGGLQETQYF. Supplemented by reference TRBV19 and TRBJ2-5, the full variable domain reads DGGITQSPKYLFRKEGQNVTLSCEQNLNHDAMYWYRQDPGQGLRLIYYSQIVNDFQKGDIAEGYSVSREKKESFPLTVTSAQKNPTAFYLCASSWAGGLQETQYFGPGTRLLVL.